This is a list of T cell receptor beta chains from one sample in a study of blood T cell repertoires in COVID-19. The table came from immunoSEQ multiplex PCR; TCRdb's copy has only in-frame clones and leaves some out. The table includes 250,000 to 300,000 clones, roughly 87% detected once. Sequenced: PBMCs or T cells enriched from blood (not recorded which). The origin of the receptors is a woman aged 25 to 39 who had recovered from COVID-19. Each CDR3 is given with its conserved first and last residue. D genes are given only for firm matches. Rows give clone size only sometimes, using once, few, many, or a class for an expanded clone.

>TRBD1|TRBJ1-6|.|TRBV5-4
TGTGCCAGCAGCCCAGGATTGACAGGGAGCTCCTATAATTCACCCCTCCACTTT
CASSPGLTGSSYNSPLHF
>.|TRBJ1-2|.|TRBV10-3
TGTGCCATCAGTGACACTAACTATGGCTACACCTTC
CAISDTNYGYTF
>.|TRBJ1-5|few|TRBV5-1
TGCGCCAGCAGAGGGGAGGGCAGCAATCAGCCCCAGCATTTT
CASRGEGSNQPQHF
>.|TRBJ1-2|once|TRBV28
TGTGCCAGCAGTTGGGGACAATTTAACTATGGCTACACCTTC
CASSWGQFNYGYTF
>TRBD1|TRBJ2-1|.|TRBV5-1
TGCGCCAGCAGCTTGGCCATGGGACAGGGTGGGTTCGATGAGCAGTTCTTC
CASSLAMGQGGFDEQFF
>.|TRBJ1-1|.|TRBV24-1
TGTGCCACCAGTGATTTGGTCTTCTCCGGGAACAGCCTGAACACTGAAGCTTTCTTT
CATSDLVFSGNSLNTEAFF
>TRBD2|TRBJ2-3|.|TRBV5-1
TGCGCCAGCAAGGGGGCTAGCGGGAGGGGCACAGATACGCAGTATTTT
CASKGASGRGTDTQYF
>.|TRBJ1-2|once|TRBV11-1
TGTGCCAGCAGCTTAGCGCACAGGGACTATGGCTACACCTTC
CASSLAHRDYGYTF
>TRBD1|TRBJ2-7|few|TRBV9
TGTGCCAGCAGCGTAGAGGACAGGGGGTACGAGCAGTACTTC
CASSVEDRGYEQYF
>TRBD2|TRBJ2-1|few|TRBV28
TGTGCCAGCAGAACACCCTCCGGCGGGACTAGCGTTATCTGGGAGCAGTTCTTC
CASRTPSGGTSVIWEQFF
>.|TRBJ2-7|.|TRBV2
TGTGCCAGCAGTGAAGAGGGGCGGTGGTACGAGCAGTACTTC
CASSEEGRWYEQYF
>.|TRBJ2-5|.|TRBV5-1
TGCGCCAGCAGCTTACTAAGAATCCAAGAGACCCAGTACTTC
CASSLLRIQETQYF
>.|TRBJ1-1|.|TRBV28
TGTGCCAGCAGTCGCCCCGGGAGGGGAGCTTTCTTT
CASSRPGRGAFF
>TRBD1|TRBJ1-3|.|TRBV9
TGTGCCAGCAGCGCCCGACAGGGCCGCTCTGGAAACACCATATATTTT
CASSARQGRSGNTIYF
>TRBD2|TRBJ2-1|.|TRBV9
TGTGCCAGCGGCTCACTAGCGGGGGACTACAATGAGCAGTTCTTC
CASGSLAGDYNEQFF
>.|TRBJ2-7|.|TRBV27
TGTGCCAGCACCCGAAGGGGTGGGCGGGACGGGCTCTCCTACGAGCAGTACTTC
CASTRRGGRDGLSYEQYF
>.|TRBJ1-1|.|TRBV30
TGTGCCACAAGCAGGGGTGGGATGAACACTGAAGCTTTCTTT
CATSRGGMNTEAFF
>.|TRBJ1-5|.|TRBV5-8
TGTGCCAGCAGCTTCTTACATAGCAATCAGCCCCAGCATTTT
CASSFLHSNQPQHF
>.|TRBJ1-5|.|TRBV28
TGTGCCAGCAGTTCCCTCCCCCAACGGTATAGCAATCAGCCCCAGCATTTT
CASSSLPQRYSNQPQHF
>TRBD1|TRBJ1-5|.|TRBV27
TGTGCCAGCAGCCCCCAGGGGGCTTATAGCAATCAGCCCCAGCATTTT
CASSPQGAYSNQPQHF
>TRBD1|TRBJ1-2|.|TRBV3-1/TRBV3-2
TGTGCCAGCAGCCAAGATCTCTTCGTGGGACAGGGTGTCTACACCTTC
CASSQDLFVGQGVYTF
>.|TRBJ2-2|once|TRBV21-1
TGTGCCAGCAGCAAGCTCTGGCTGGTAACCGGGGAGCTGTTTTTT
CASSKLWLVTGELFF
>.|TRBJ2-3|once|TRBV9
TGTGCCAGCAGCTCATCCCTTGTTGGGCGAGGCACAGATACGCAGTATTTT
CASSSSLVGRGTDTQYF
>TRBD2|TRBJ2-1|.|TRBV6-1
TGTGCCAGCAGTGAAGTAGCGGGAGGTAGGGATGAGCAGTTCTTC
CASSEVAGGRDEQFF
>.|TRBJ2-2|.|TRBV7-6
TGTGCCAGCAGCCGCCGACCCTCCCTAGCGTCGCCTCTCACCGGGGAGCTGTTTTTT
CASSRRPSLASPLTGELFF
>.|TRBJ2-2|.|TRBV7-9
TGTGCCAGCAGCCCCCATTACAGGCCCGGGAGTGGGGCCGGGGAGCTGTTTTTT
CASSPHYRPGSGAGELFF
>TRBD2|TRBJ2-1|.|TRBV5-6
TGTGCCAGCAGCCTCGGACTAGCGGGGGGCGCCTCATCCTACAATGAGCAGTTCTTC
CASSLGLAGGASSYNEQFF
>.|TRBJ2-1|.|TRBV28
TGTGCCAGCAATTTCCCAAAGAGAAATGAGCAGTTCTTC
CASNFPKRNEQFF
>.|TRBJ2-3|.|TRBV6-2/TRBV6-3
TGTGCCAGCAGTTACGTCTATACAGATACGCAGTATTTT
CASSYVYTDTQYF
>TRBD2|TRBJ2-7|.|TRBV29-1
TGCAGCGTTCGCCCTAGCGGGGGTTCCTACGAGCAGTACTTC
CSVRPSGGSYEQYF
>TRBD1|TRBJ1-6|.|TRBV30
TGTGCCTGGAGTGACTTGGTGGGACAGATTAATTCACCCCTCCACTTT
CAWSDLVGQINSPLHF
>TRBD1|TRBJ1-6|.|TRBV2
TGTGCCAGCAAACGGACAGGGGAGAATTCACCCCTCCACTTT
CASKRTGENSPLHF
>TRBD1|TRBJ2-7|.|TRBV7-8
TGTGCCAGCAGCCTTGGACAGGGGCGCACCTACGAGCAGTACTTC
CASSLGQGRTYEQYF
>.|TRBJ2-3|.|TRBV19
TGTGCCAGTAGTATCCCCAGCGGTAGCACAGATACGCAGTATTTT
CASSIPSGSTDTQYF
>TRBD1|TRBJ2-3|.|TRBV4-3
TGCGCCAGCAGCCAAGAAGGGACAGGCACAGATACGCAGTATTTT
CASSQEGTGTDTQYF
>TRBD1|TRBJ1-3|once|TRBV18
TGTGCCAGCTCACCACTCCCGGGACAGGGGGGTTTTGGAAACACCATATATTTT
CASSPLPGQGGFGNTIYF
>TRBD2|TRBJ2-7|.|TRBV6-5
TGTGCCAGCAGTTATGGGGGGGACGCCTACGAGCAGTACTTC
CASSYGGDAYEQYF
>TRBD1|TRBJ1-2|.|TRBV28
TGTGCCAGCAGTCGGACAGGGATAGAGGCTTATGGCTACACCTTC
CASSRTGIEAYGYTF
>.|TRBJ2-3|.|TRBV9
TGTGCCAGCGGGCGGGGCTCTAGCACAGATACGCAGTATTTT
CASGRGSSTDTQYF
>TRBD1|TRBJ1-2|.|TRBV4-3
TGCGCCAGCAGCCACGGACAGGGCGGGGGCTACACCTTC
CASSHGQGGGYTF
>.|TRBJ2-3|.|TRBV6-5
TGTGCCACCCGCGAGGGGGGGTTACGAGATACGCAGTATTTT
CATREGGLRDTQYF
>.|TRBJ1-3|once|TRBV4-3
TGCGCCAGCAGCTTCCTCGGCGGCTTCTCTGGAAACACCATATATTTT
CASSFLGGFSGNTIYF
>.|TRBJ2-7|.|TRBV14
TGTGCCAGCAGCCACCGTCGCTACGAGCAGTACTTC
CASSHRRYEQYF
>TRBD2|TRBJ2-1|few|TRBV5-1
TGCGCCAGCAGCCCGGGACTAGCGGGGCTACTAGCCTCCTACAATGAGCAGTTCTTC
CASSPGLAGLLASYNEQFF
>.|TRBJ1-2|.|TRBV4-1
TGCGCCAGCAGCCACCCTGAACGGTCTGGCTACACCTTC
CASSHPERSGYTF